Listed below are T cell receptor beta chains from one sample, sequenced in a study of blood T cell repertoires in COVID-19. The table came from immunoSEQ multiplex PCR; TCRdb's copy has only in-frame clones and leaves some out. The table lists 95,000 to 150,000 clones, about 85% of them singletons. The sequencing sample was made of peripheral blood. The receptors were sampled from a woman older than 75 with COVID-19, enrolled during active disease. The CDR3 runs from the conserved cysteine through the conserved F or W.

v_gene: TRBV7-6; j_gene: TRBJ2-1; CDR3aa: CASSSARTDEQFF
v_gene: TRBV6-6; j_gene: TRBJ2-7; CDR3aa: CASSYSQGPYEQYF
v_gene: TRBV2; j_gene: TRBJ2-5; CDR3aa: CASSNHPSGQETQYF
v_gene: TRBV5-4; j_gene: TRBJ1-5; CDR3aa: CASSLAGGNQPQHF
v_gene: TRBV25-1; j_gene: TRBJ2-3; CDR3aa: CASSRLAGDSDTQYF
v_gene: TRBV7-8; j_gene: TRBJ2-1; CDR3aa: CASSLRTSGSNNEQFF
v_gene: TRBV20-1; j_gene: TRBJ1-1; CDR3aa: CSARGEPEAFF
v_gene: TRBV6-1; j_gene: TRBJ2-3; CDR3aa: CASSEARLPGSTDTQYF
v_gene: TRBV7-2; j_gene: TRBJ2-5; CDR3aa: CASPGASGRTQYF
v_gene: TRBV5-1; j_gene: TRBJ2-7; CDR3aa: CASSADRVPYEQYF
v_gene: TRBV6-2/TRBV6-3; j_gene: TRBJ1-5; CDR3aa: CASSYSPGQVPNQPQHF
v_gene: TRBV27; j_gene: TRBJ2-1; CDR3aa: CASRDWAGEQFF
v_gene: TRBV6-2/TRBV6-3; j_gene: TRBJ2-7; CDR3aa: CASSLAGPSSFFF